These 31 T cell receptor beta chains were sequenced from one sample in a study of T-cell memory formation after mild COVID-19. TCRdb recomputed calls from the 5' RACE reads with MiXCR, one row per CDR3 protein. The data hold fewer than 200,000 distinct CDR3 sequences, with 10% to 15% observed a single time. The sample consisted of PBMCs or a T cell subset sorted from them (not recorded which). These receptors all stem from a man aged 18 to 30 who had mild COVID-19 (a few samples of this study predate the infection). Cell type and time point are not known.

The chain has TRBV15 and TRBJ1-6; D is undetermined. Germline V gene sequence: CDR1 LNHNV, CDR2 YYDKDF (reference sequence). Trimming shortened V by 1 base and J by 11 bases, and 9 bases separated the two germline ends. CDR3 size: 13 residues. CDR3 DNA sequence: TGTGCCACCAGCAGAGTTTCTGTCGCACCCCTCCACTTT. This codes for CATSRVSVAPLHF.

This clonotype was recorded many times. V and J are TRBV5-1 and TRBJ2-5; D is undetermined. V gave up 1 base and J gave up 2 bases, with 6 bases separating them. In germline, CDR1 is SGHRS, CDR2 YFSETQ. The CDR3 is 13 amino acids. The DNA for the CDR3 is TGCGCCAGCAGCTTGACACAGCAAGAGACCCAGTACTTC. Its protein product is CASSLTQQETQYF. The variable domain in full, completed from reference TRBV5-1 and TRBJ2-5, reads KAGVTQTPRYLIKTRGQQVTLSCSPISGHRSVSWYQQTPGQGLQFLFEYFSETQRNKGNFPGRFSGRQFSNSRSEMNVSTLELGDSALYLCASSLTQQETQYFGPGTRLLVL.

This clonotype showed up just a few times. V is TRBV4-3 and J is TRBJ2-3, with D perhaps TRBD2 (5 bases). Germline assignment: CDR1 LGHNA and CDR2 YSLEER. Trimming removed 4 bases from V and 2 bases from J, with 10 bases in between. The CDR3 is made up of 14 amino acids. CDR3 sequence (DNA): TGCGCCAGCAGCCGTGCTGACTACACAGATACGCAGTATTTT. Protein sequence: CASSRADYTDTQYF.

The chain carries TRBV6-5 and TRBJ2-3, with D perhaps TRBD2 (6 bases). Germline-derived CDR1 and CDR2 are MNHEY and SVGAGI. The CDR3 consists of 12 residues. The germline V and J ends were trimmed by 10 bases and 2 bases, with 10 bases remaining between them. In DNA form, the CDR3 reads TGTGCCACCCGCGGGGCCACAGATACGCAGTATTTT. Amino acid sequence: CATRGATDTQYF.

J is TRBJ2-5 and V is TRBV27, with 9 nucleotides matching TRBD1. The CDR3 covers 15 residues. Germline assignment: CDR1 MNHEY and CDR2 SMNVEV (reference sequence). V dropped 7 bases and J dropped 1; count of bases not matched to a gene: 7. The CDR3 reads CASTRTGALQETQYF. The CDR3 DNA reads as TGTGCCAGCACCCGGACAGGGGCCCTCCAAGAGACCCAGTACTTC.

This clonotype turned up a few times. V usage is TRBV30 and J usage is TRBJ2-7; 10 bases are shared with TRBD1. The CDR3 runs to 13 residues. CDR1 and CDR2 (germline): GTSNPN, SVGIG (reference sequence). The V gene end was trimmed by 2 bases and the J gene end by 5 bases; junction bases not matched to a gene: 3. Here the CDR3 reads CAWSPGTGDEQYF. CDR3 coding DNA: TGTGCCTGGAGTCCCGGGACAGGGGACGAGCAGTACTTC.

This clonotype was detected only a few times. The J gene is TRBJ2-7, the V gene TRBV10-3, with D possibly TRBD2 on 5 matching bases. Looked up from germline, CDR1 is ENHRY and CDR2 is SYGVKD. Trimming stripped 6 bases from V and 0 bases from J, with 6 bases between. This CDR3 has 12 amino acids. The CDR3 protein is CAIRRDSYEQYF. The CDR3 nucleotides are TGTGCCATCAGACGGGACTCCTACGAGCAGTACTTC.

CDR3 sequence reads: CASSPWDSIPTEAFF. DNA for the CDR3: TGTGCCAGCAGCCCCTGGGACAGTATCCCCACTGAAGCTTTCTTT. The gene calls are TRBV14 and TRBJ1-1; TRBD1 matches at 7 bases. V lost 4 bases to trimming and J lost 4 bases; unmatched junction nucleotides: 9. Germline V gives CDR1 SGHDN, CDR2 FVKESK. This CDR3 is 15 amino acids long.

The J gene is TRBJ1-5, the V gene TRBV12-3 or TRBV12-4; D gene ambiguous. V gave up 5 bases and J gave up 5 bases, with 13 bases separating them. This CDR3 region has 14 residues. CDR3 in amino acids: CASSLDNRDQPQHF. The CDR3 nucleotides are TGTGCCAGCAGTCTAGACAACAGAGATCAGCCCCAGCATTTT.

This clonotype was observed a few times. CDR3 sequence: CAISTSGGDNEQFF. For the CDR3, the DNA is TGTGCCATCAGCACTAGCGGGGGAGACAATGAGCAGTTCTTC. The V call is TRBV10-3, the J call TRBJ2-1, with 11 bases identical to TRBD2. The CDR3 sequence is 14 residues long. V lost 6 bases, J lost 5 bases, and 3 bases stayed unmatched. Germline CDR1 is ENHRY and CDR2 is SYGVKD.

The rearrangement links TRBV9 to TRBJ1-5; no reliable D call. Germline V gene lookup returns CDR1 SGDLS and CDR2 YYNGEE. The V end lost 5 bases, the J end lost 1 base, and 10 bases lay between the germline ends. CDR3 length equals 14 residues. In nucleotides, the CDR3 is TGTGCCAGCAGTGAATTGGGGAGCAATCAGCCCCAGCATTTT. Encoded protein: CASSELGSNQPQHF.

The V gene is TRBV12-3 or TRBV12-4, the J gene TRBJ1-2; 7 bases match TRBD1. V dropped 5 bases and J dropped 1; count of bases not matched to a gene: 10. The CDR3 consists of 16 residues. The chain's CDR3 is CASSHGGTVFNYGYTF. The DNA for the CDR3 is TGTGCCAGCAGTCACGGAGGGACAGTTTTTAACTATGGCTACACCTTC.

This clonotype was detected only a few times. V and J are TRBV7-2 and TRBJ1-2, with TRBD1 as a possible D gene (6 bases). Germline V CDR1 and CDR2: SGHTA, FQGNSA. The CDR3 is 13 amino acids. Trimming shortened V by 2 bases and J by 3 bases, and 7 bases separated the two germline ends. CDR3 region: CASSLRTDYGYTF. For the CDR3, the DNA is TGTGCCAGCAGCTTAAGGACAGACTATGGCTACACCTTC.

In its sample, this clonotype was seen a few times. The chain links TRBV7-3 to TRBJ2-5, with D maybe TRBD2 (5 bases). CDR1 and CDR2 from the germline V gene are SGHTA and FQGTGA. With 5 bases removed from V and 2 bases from J, the gap between germline ends came to 9 bases. CDR3 length: 13 amino acids. The CDR3 nucleotides read TGTGCCAGCAGCCTGGAGGTTCAAGAGACCCAGTACTTC. Translation gives CASSLEVQETQYF.

There are a few counts of this clonotype. The CDR3 protein is CASSQALGRGTYEQYF. In DNA, the CDR3 is TGTGCCAGCAGCCAAGCCCTGGGGAGAGGGACCTACGAGCAGTACTTC. This chain joins TRBV4-2 and TRBJ2-7, with D possibly matching TRBD2 (5 bases). Looked up from germline, CDR1 is LGHNA and CDR2 is YNFKEQ. The length of the CDR3 is 16 residues. V lost 1 base, J lost 2 bases, and 15 bases lay in between.

The V and J genes are TRBV7-6 and TRBJ2-7; D uncertain. Trimming shortened V by 2 bases and J by 5 bases, and 10 bases separated the two germline ends. Germline lookup yields CDR1 SGHVS and CDR2 FNYEAQ. The CDR3 extends over 13 amino acids. Here the CDR3 reads CASSLTGLNEQYF. The CDR3 DNA reads as TGTGCCAGCAGCTTAACCGGTCTAAACGAGCAGTACTTC. The variable domain in full, completed from reference TRBV7-6 and TRBJ2-7, reads GAGVSQSPRYKVTKRGQDVALRCDPISGHVSLYWYRQALGQGPEFLTYFNYEAQQDKSGLPNDRFSAERPEGSISTLTIQRTEQRDSAMYRCASSLTGLNEQYFGPGTRLTVT.

Only a few counts were recorded for this clonotype. The gene calls are TRBV5-1 and TRBJ2-7, with 8 positions matching TRBD1. Germline values: CDR1 SGHRS, CDR2 YFSETQ. With 4 bases clipped from V and 6 bases from J, the junction kept 9 bases outside the gene matches. The CDR3 totals 14 residues. This chain's CDR3 is CASSHLDREVEQYF. CDR3 nucleotides: TGCGCCAGCAGCCACCTGGACAGGGAGGTCGAGCAGTACTTC. The whole variable domain, remainder taken from reference TRBV5-1 and TRBJ2-7, is KAGVTQTPRYLIKTRGQQVTLSCSPISGHRSVSWYQQTPGQGLQFLFEYFSETQRNKGNFPGRFSGRQFSNSRSEMNVSTLELGDSALYLCASSHLDREVEQYFGPGTRLTVT.

The table lists this clonotype with many counts. V usage is TRBV20-1 and J usage is TRBJ2-1; the D gene is possibly TRBD2 (5 bases). Between the trimmed V and J ends, which lost 6 bases and 2 bases, there was a span of 5 bases. CDR1 and CDR2 from the germline V gene are DFQATT and SNEGSKA (reference sequence). This CDR3 has 11 amino acids. CDR3 sequence reads: CSAGAYNEQFF. In DNA, the CDR3 is TGCAGTGCCGGGGCCTACAATGAGCAGTTCTTC.

This clonotype was picked up a small number of times. The rearrangement joins TRBV29-1 to TRBJ2-3; no firm D call. Germline V lookup: CDR1 SQVTM, CDR2 ANQGSEA. The CDR3 extends over 13 amino acids. V was trimmed by 4 bases and J by 7 bases, leaving 15 bases between them. Here the CDR3 reads CSVAVRAPHTQYF. The DNA for the CDR3 is TGCAGCGTTGCAGTCCGGGCCCCACATACGCAGTATTTT.

The rearrangement links TRBV7-9 to TRBJ2-3; tentatively, D is TRBD2 (5 bases). The germline V gene has CDR1 SEHNR and CDR2 FQNEAQ (reference sequence). V was clipped by 1 base and J by 6 bases, with 14 bases between them. The CDR3 extends over 15 amino acids. CDR3 DNA sequence: TGTGCCAGCAGCTTAGGCGGACTGGGGAAGGATACGCAGTATTTT. As protein: CASSLGGLGKDTQYF.

This clonotype was seen many times. J is TRBJ2-6 and V is TRBV7-2; no clear D. Trimming cost V 3 bases and J 3 bases, with 3 bases left between them. Per the germline V gene, CDR1 is SGHTA and CDR2 is FQGNSA. The length of the CDR3 is 13 residues. The CDR3 is CASSFFGANVLTF. Here the CDR3 DNA reads TGTGCCAGCAGCTTTTTTGGGGCCAACGTCCTGACTTTC.

This clonotype was detected only a few times. The chain's CDR3 is CASSLSRQSGSGANVLTF. As DNA, the CDR3 is TGTGCCAGCAGCCTAAGCCGACAGTCCGGTTCTGGGGCCAACGTCCTGACTTTC. The rearrangement uses TRBV7-2 and TRBJ2-6; TRBD1 is a possible D gene (5 bases). The germline CDR1 and CDR2 sequences are SGHTA and FQGNSA. Trimming cost V 5 bases and J 1 base, with 18 bases left between them. This CDR3 region has 18 residues.

This clonotype was recorded a few times. This sequence joins TRBV4-1 and TRBJ2-3, with D unclear. Trimming removed 2 bases from V and 4 bases from J, with 13 bases in between. The CDR3 runs to 15 residues. CDR1 is MGHRA and CDR2 is YSYEKL in the germline V gene. Here the CDR3 reads CASSQFRTAADTQYF. The CDR3 DNA reads TGCGCCAGCAGCCAATTCAGGACCGCGGCAGATACGCAGTATTTT.

This clonotype was counted many times. CDR3 region: CASSARGRSEKLFF. CDR3 nucleotide sequence: TGTGCCAGCAGTGCGCGGGGGCGTTCTGAAAAACTGTTTTTT. The V and J genes are TRBV28 and TRBJ1-4, with TRBD1 as a possible D gene (6 bases). In germline, CDR1 is MDHEN, CDR2 SYDVKM. Trimming pared 5 bases from V and 7 bases from J, leaving 14 bases between. The CDR3 contains 14 residues.

There are a few counts of this clonotype. The chain combines TRBV7-2 with TRBJ2-7; D is unclear. CDR1 SGHTA and CDR2 FQGNSA come from the germline V gene. The ends were cut back, 5 bases at V and 5 bases at J, with 16 bases in the middle. The CDR3 covers 14 residues. CDR3 amino acids: CASSPSPGVDEQYF. DNA of the CDR3: TGTGCCAGCAGCCCCTCCCCGGGTGTCGACGAGCAGTACTTC.

This clonotype has only a few counts. V and J are TRBV7-9 and TRBJ2-1, with TRBD1 matching over 9 bases. V was clipped by 4 bases and J by 5 bases; unmatched bases: 6. This CDR3 is built from 15 residues. Germline values: CDR1 SEHNR, CDR2 FQNEAQ (reference sequence). The CDR3 sequence: CASSSGTGPHNEQFF. Here the CDR3 DNA reads TGTGCCAGCAGCTCTGGGACAGGGCCCCACAATGAGCAGTTCTTC.

In its sample, this clonotype was seen a few times. V is TRBV5-1 and J is TRBJ2-3, with 7 bases aligning to TRBD1. Germline CDR1 SGHRS, CDR2 YFSETQ. This CDR3 spans 14 amino acids. The V and J ends lost 9 bases and 2 bases, in that order; junction bases with no gene match: 9. Here the CDR3 reads CATTGTEYTDTQYF. The CDR3 region has the DNA TGCGCCACGACCGGGACAGAGTACACAGATACGCAGTATTTT.

On this clonotype itself: The germline gene is not matched at one end of the junction; a read error may be the cause. The chain links TRBV6-4 to TRBJ1-5, with D perhaps matching TRBD1 (5 bases). CDR1 MRHNA and CDR2 SNTAGT come from the germline V gene. CDR3 size: 13 residues. The CDR3, as DNA: TGTGCCAGCAGCCTTGACAGCACTCAGCCCCAGCATTTT. It yields the protein CASSLDSTQPQHF.

At least ten counts were recorded for this clonotype. This CDR3 is CASSSGPLGNTIYF. CDR3 DNA sequence: TGTGCCAGCAGCTCGGGTCCCCTCGGAAACACCATATATTTT. The chain is built from TRBV28 and TRBJ1-3; D is ambiguous. This CDR3 is built from 14 residues. The V and J ends lost 6 bases and 4 bases respectively, with 13 bases between them. Per germline, CDR1 MDHEN and CDR2 SYDVKM. Variable domain in full (rest from reference TRBV28 and TRBJ1-3): DVKVTQSSRYLVKRTGEKVFLECVQDMDHENMFWYRQDPGLGLRLIYFSYDVKMKEKGDIPEGYSVSREKKERFSLILESASTNQTSMYLCASSSGPLGNTIYFGEGSWLTVV.

This chain joins TRBV5-1 and TRBJ1-2; no firm D call. Trimming took off 4 bases at V and 2 bases at J, with 12 bases between the two ends. The germline gives CDR1 SGHRS, CDR2 YFSETQ. The CDR3 loop spans 14 amino acids. CDR3 DNA: TGCGCCAGCAGCCACACTTCACAGAACTATGGCTACACCTTC. It yields the protein CASSHTSQNYGYTF.

The sample holds a few counts of this clonotype. This sequence joins TRBV5-5 and TRBJ2-3, with 8 bases identical to TRBD2. The CDR3 totals 16 residues. The V and J ends lost 0 bases and 2 bases, in that order; junction bases with no gene match: 5. From germline, CDR1 is SGHKS and CDR2 YYEKEE (reference sequence). CDR3 coding DNA: TGTGCCAGCAGCTTGGGGGATAGCGGGGTCACAGATACGCAGTATTTT. This codes for CASSLGDSGVTDTQYF.